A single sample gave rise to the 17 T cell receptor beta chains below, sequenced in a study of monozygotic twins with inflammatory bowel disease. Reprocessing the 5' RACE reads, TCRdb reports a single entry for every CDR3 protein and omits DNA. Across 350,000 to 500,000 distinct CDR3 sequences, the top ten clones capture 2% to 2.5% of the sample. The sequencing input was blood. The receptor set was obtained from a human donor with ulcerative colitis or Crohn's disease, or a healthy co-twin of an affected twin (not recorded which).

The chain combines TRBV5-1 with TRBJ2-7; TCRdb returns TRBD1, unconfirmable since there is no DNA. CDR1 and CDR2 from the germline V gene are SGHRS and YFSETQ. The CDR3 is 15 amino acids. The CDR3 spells CASSLEAMGGYEQYF.

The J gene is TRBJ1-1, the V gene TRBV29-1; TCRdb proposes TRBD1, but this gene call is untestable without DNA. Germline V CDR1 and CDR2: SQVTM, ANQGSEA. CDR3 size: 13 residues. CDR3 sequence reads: CSVPGPLNTEAFF.

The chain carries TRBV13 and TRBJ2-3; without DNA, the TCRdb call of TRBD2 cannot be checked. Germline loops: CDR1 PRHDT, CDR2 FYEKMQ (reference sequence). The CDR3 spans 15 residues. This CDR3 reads CASSLDSAGTDTQYF.

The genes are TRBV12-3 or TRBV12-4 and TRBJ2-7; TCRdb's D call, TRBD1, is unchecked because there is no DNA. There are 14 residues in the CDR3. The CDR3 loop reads CASRPGTGSAEQYF.

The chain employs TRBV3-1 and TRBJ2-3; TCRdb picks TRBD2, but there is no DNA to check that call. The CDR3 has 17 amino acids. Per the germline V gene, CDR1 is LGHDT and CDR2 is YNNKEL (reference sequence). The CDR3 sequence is CASSSGRRISSTDTQYF.

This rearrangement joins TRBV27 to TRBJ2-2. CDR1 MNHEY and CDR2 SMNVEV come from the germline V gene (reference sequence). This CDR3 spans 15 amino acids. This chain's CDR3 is CASSTTRPNTGELFF.

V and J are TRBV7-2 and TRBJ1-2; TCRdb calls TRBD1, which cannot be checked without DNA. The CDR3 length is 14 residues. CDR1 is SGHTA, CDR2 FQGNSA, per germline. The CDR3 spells CASSLLGTGYGYTF.

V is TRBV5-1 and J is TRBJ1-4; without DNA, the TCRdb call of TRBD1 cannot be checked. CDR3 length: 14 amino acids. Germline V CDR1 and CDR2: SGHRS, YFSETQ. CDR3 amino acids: CASSIQGGNEKLFF.

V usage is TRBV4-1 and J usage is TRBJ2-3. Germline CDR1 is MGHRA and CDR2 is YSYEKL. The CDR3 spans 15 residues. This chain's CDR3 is CASSPEGSSTDTQYF.

The CDR3 spells CASSSTGTSYNEQFF. The chain has TRBV7-2 and TRBJ2-1; TCRdb designates TRBD1, a call that cannot be tested without DNA. This CDR3 comprises 15 residues. Germline V lookup: CDR1 SGHTA, CDR2 FQGNSA.

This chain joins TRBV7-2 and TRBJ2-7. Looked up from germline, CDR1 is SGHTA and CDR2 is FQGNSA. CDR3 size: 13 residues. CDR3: CASSFFQTYEQYF. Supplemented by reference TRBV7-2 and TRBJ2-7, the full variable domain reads GAGVSQSPSNKVTEKGKDVELRCDPISGHTALYWYRQSLGQGLEFLIYFQGNSAPDKSGLPSDRFSAERTGGSVSTLTIQRTQQEDSAVYLCASSFFQTYEQYFGPGTRLTVT.

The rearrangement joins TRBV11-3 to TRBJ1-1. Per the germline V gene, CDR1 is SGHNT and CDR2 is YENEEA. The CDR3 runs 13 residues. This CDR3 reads CASSLGTFTEAFF. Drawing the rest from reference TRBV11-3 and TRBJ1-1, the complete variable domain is EAGVVQSPRYKIIEKKQPVAFWCNPISGHNTLYWYLQNLGQGPELLIRYENEEAVDDSQLPKDRFSAERLKGVDSTLKIQPAELGDSAVYLCASSLGTFTEAFFGQGTRLTVV.

The CDR3 sequence is CASRRDRADNEQFF. V and J are TRBV5-1 and TRBJ2-1; TCRdb's D gene call, TRBD1, goes unchecked for lack of DNA. Germline-derived CDR1 and CDR2 are SGHRS and YFSETQ. This CDR3 comprises 14 residues.

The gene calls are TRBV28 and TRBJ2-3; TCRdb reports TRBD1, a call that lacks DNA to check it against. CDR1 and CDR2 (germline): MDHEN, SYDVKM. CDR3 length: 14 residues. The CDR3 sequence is CASSMGGSTDTQYF.

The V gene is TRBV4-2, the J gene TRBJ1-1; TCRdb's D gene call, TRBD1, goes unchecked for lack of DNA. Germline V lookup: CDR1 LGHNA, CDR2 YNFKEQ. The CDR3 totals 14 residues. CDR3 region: CASSQDGRVAEAFF.

This chain's CDR3 is CASSYRVDYGYTF. J is TRBJ1-2 and V is TRBV18. The CDR3 has 13 amino acids. Germline V gene sequence: CDR1 KGHSH, CDR2 LQKENI.

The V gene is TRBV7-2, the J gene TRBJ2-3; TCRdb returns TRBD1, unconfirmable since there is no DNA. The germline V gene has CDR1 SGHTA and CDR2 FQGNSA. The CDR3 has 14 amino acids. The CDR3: CASSSGLAPDTQYF.